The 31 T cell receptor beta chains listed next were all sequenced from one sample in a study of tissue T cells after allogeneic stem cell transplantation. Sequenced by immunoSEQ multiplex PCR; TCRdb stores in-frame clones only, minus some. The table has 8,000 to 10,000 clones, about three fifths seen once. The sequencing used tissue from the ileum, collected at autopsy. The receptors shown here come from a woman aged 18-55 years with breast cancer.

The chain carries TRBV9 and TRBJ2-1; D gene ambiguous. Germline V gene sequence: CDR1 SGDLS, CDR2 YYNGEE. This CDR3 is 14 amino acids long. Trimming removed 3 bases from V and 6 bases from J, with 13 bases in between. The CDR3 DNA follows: TGTGCCAGCAGCGCCAGATTCGCCCCCAATGAGCAGTTCTTC. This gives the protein CASSARFAPNEQFF.

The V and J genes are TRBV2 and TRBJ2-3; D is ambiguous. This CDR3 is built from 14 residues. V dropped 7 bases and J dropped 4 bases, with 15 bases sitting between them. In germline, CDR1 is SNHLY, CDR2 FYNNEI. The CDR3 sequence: CASTAARTPDTQYF. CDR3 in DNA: TGTGCCAGCACCGCGGCTCGTACCCCAGATACGCAGTATTTT.

The CDR3 reads CATSLPGANVLTF. DNA for the CDR3: TGTGCCACCAGTCTCCCTGGGGCCAACGTCCTGACTTTC. V and J are TRBV24-1 and TRBJ2-6; D unclear. The ends were cut back, 6 bases at V and 2 bases at J, with 4 bases in the middle. The germline V gene has CDR1 KGHDR and CDR2 SFDVKD. This CDR3 spans 13 amino acids.

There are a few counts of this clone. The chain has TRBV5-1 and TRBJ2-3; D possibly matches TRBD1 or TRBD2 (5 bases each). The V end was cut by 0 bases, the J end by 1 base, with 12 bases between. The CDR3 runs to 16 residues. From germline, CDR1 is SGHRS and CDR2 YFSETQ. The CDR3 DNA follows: TGCGCCAGCAGCTTGGGGGGGAGCGAACGCACAGATACGCAGTATTTT. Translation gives CASSLGGSERTDTQYF. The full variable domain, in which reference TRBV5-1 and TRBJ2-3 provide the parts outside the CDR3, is KAGVTQTPRYLIKTRGQQVTLSCSPISGHRSVSWYQQTPGQGLQFLFEYFSETQRNKGNFPGRFSGRQFSNSRSEMNVSTLELGDSALYLCASSLGGSERTDTQYFGPGTRLTVL.

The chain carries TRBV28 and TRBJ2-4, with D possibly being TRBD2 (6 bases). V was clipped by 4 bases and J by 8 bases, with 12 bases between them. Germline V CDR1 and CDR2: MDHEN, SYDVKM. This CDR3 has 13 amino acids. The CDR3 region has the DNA TGTGCCAGCAGTTCGACTAGAGATTACATTCAGTACTTC. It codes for CASSSTRDYIQYF.

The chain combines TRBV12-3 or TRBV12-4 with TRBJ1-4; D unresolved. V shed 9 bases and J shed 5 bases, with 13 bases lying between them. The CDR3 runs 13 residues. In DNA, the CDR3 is TGTGCCAGTACCAGCTGGGGAAATGAAAAACTGTTTTTT. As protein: CASTSWGNEKLFF.

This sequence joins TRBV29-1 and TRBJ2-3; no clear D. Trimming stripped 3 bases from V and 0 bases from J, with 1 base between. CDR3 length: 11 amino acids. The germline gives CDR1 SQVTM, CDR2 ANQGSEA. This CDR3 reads CSVDSTDTQYF. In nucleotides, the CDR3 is TGCAGCGTTGACAGCACAGATACGCAGTATTTT.

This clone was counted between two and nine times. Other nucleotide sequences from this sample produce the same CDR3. CDR3 residues: CASSLNTGELFF. As DNA, the CDR3 is TGTGCCAGCAGTTTGAACACCGGGGAGCTGTTTTTT. This chain links TRBV27 with TRBJ2-2; D not resolved. This CDR3 is built from 12 residues. Germline loops: CDR1 MNHEY, CDR2 SMNVEV (reference sequence). With 3 bases removed from V and 1 base from J, the gap between germline ends came to 0 bases.

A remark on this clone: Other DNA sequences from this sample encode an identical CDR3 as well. The chain's CDR3 is CASSLSQGRTEAFF. The DNA for the CDR3 is TGTGCCAGCAGTTTATCTCAGGGAAGGACTGAAGCTTTCTTT. The chain has TRBV27 and TRBJ1-1; D perhaps matches TRBD1 (5 bases). CDR3 size: 14 residues. CDR1 and CDR2 from the germline V gene are MNHEY and SMNVEV (reference sequence). Trimming stripped 0 bases from V and 5 bases from J, with 10 bases between.

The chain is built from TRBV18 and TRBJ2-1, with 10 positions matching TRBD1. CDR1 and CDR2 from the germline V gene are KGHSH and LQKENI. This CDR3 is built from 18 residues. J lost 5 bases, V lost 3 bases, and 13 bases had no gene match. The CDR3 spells CASSPADRGRYRDNEQFF. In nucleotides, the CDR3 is TGTGCCAGCTCACCCGCGGACAGGGGGAGGTATAGGGACAATGAGCAGTTCTTC.

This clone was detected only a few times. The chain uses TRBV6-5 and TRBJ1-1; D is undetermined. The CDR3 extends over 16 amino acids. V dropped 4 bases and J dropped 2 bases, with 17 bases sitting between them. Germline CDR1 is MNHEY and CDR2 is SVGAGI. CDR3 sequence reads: CASSFQLSTVNTEAFF. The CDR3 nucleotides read TGTGCCAGCAGTTTCCAACTAAGCACGGTAAACACTGAAGCTTTCTTT.

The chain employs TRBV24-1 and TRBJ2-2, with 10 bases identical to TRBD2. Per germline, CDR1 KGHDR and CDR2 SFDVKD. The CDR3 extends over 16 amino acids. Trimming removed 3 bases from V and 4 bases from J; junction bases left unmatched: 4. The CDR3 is CATSDMGLASTGELFF. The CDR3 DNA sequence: TGTGCCACCAGTGATATGGGACTAGCGAGCACCGGGGAGCTGTTTTTT.

The DNA of the CDR3 is TGTGCCAGCAGTTTAAGGGGGGCAGGTTCACCCCTCCACTTT. This gives the protein CASSLRGAGSPLHF. The chain carries TRBV27 and TRBJ1-6, with D possibly matching TRBD1 (6 bases). The CDR3 has 14 residues. Trimming took 2 bases from V and 9 from J, leaving 11 bases between them. Looked up from germline, CDR1 is MNHEY and CDR2 is SMNVEV (reference sequence).

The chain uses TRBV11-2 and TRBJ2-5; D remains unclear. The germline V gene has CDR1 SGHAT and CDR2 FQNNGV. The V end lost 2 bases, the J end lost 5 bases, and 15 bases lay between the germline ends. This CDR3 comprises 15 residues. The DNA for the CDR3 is TGTGCCAGCAGCTTAAGTGGCACCCAGACGGAGACCCAGTACTTC. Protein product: CASSLSGTQTETQYF.

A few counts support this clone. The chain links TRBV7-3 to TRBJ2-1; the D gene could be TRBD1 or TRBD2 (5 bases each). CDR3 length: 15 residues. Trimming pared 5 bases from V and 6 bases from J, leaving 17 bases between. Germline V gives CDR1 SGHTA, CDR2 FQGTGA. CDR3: CASSPRGGRFNEQFF. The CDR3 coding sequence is TGTGCCAGCAGCCCTCGGGGCGGACGGTTCAATGAGCAGTTCTTC.

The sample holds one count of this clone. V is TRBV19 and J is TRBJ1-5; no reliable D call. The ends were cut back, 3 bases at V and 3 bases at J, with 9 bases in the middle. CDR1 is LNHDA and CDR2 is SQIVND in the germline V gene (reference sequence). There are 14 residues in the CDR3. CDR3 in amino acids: CASSMREINQPQHF. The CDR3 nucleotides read TGTGCCAGTAGTATGCGGGAGATCAATCAGCCCCAGCATTTT.

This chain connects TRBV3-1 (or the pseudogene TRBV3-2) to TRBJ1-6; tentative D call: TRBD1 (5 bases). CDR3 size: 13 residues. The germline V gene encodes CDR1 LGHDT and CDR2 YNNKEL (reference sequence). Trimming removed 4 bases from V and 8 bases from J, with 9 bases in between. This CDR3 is CASSPRGHSPLHF. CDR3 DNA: TGTGCCAGCAGCCCGAGGGGCCATTCACCCCTCCACTTT.

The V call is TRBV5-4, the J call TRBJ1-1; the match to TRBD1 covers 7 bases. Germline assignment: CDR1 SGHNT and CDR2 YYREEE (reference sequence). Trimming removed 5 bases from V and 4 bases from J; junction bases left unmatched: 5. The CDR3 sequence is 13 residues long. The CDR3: CASRPGGSTEAFF. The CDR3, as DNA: TGTGCCAGCAGACCAGGGGGGAGCACTGAAGCTTTCTTT.

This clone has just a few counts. The CDR3: CASSLMGNQPQHF. For the CDR3, the DNA is TGTGCCAGCAGTTTGATGGGCAATCAGCCCCAGCATTTT. The V and J genes are TRBV12-3 or TRBV12-4 and TRBJ1-5; the D is unclear. This CDR3 has 13 amino acids. V shed 3 bases and J shed 2 bases, with 5 bases lying between them.

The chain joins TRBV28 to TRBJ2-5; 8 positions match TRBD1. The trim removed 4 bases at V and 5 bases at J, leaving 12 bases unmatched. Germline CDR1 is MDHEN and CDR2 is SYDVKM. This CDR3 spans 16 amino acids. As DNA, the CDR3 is TGTGCCAGCAGTTCCCAGACAGGGGCAGTCGGGGAGACCCAGTACTTC. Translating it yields CASSSQTGAVGETQYF.

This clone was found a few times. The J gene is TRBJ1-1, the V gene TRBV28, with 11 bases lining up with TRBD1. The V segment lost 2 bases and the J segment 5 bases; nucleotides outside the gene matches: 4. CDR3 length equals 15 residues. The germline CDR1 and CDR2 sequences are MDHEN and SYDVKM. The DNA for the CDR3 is TGTGCCAGCAGTTTACCAGGGACAGGGGGAACTGAAGCTTTCTTT. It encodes CASSLPGTGGTEAFF.

The DNA of the CDR3 is TGTGCCAGCACTAGGTTTACGTGGAACACCATATATTTT. This translates into CASTRFTWNTIYF. The rearrangement uses TRBV3-1 (or the pseudogene TRBV3-2) and TRBJ1-3; D gene ambiguous. V was shortened by 7 bases and J by 7 bases, with 14 bases between the two germline ends. The CDR3 sequence is 13 residues long. In germline, CDR1 is LGHDT, CDR2 YNNKEL (reference sequence).

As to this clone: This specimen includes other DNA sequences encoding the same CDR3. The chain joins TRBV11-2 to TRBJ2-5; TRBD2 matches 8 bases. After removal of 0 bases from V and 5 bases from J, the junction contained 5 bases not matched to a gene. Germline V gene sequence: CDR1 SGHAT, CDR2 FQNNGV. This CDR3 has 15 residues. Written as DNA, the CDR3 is TGTGCCAGCAGCTTAGATTCGGGGGGGCAGGAGACCCAGTACTTC. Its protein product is CASSLDSGGQETQYF.

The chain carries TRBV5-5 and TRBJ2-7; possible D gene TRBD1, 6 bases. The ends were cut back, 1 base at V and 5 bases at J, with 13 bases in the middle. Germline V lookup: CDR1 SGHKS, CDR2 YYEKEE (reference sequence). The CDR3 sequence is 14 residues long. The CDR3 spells CASSLTGPSNEQYF. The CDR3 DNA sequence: TGTGCCAGCAGCTTGACAGGGCCCTCTAACGAGCAGTACTTC.

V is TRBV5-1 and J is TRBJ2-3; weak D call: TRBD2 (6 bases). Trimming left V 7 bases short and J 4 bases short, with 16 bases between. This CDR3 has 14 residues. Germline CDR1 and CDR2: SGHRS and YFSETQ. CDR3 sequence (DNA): TGCGCCAGCCTGAGGGATCCTAGCGCAGATACGCAGTATTTT. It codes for CASLRDPSADTQYF.

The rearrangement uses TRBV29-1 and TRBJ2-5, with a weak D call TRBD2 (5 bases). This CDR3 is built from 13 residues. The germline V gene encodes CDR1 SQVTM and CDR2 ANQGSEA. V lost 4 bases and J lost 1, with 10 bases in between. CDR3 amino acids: CSVGASGQETQYF. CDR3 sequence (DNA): TGCAGCGTTGGAGCCAGCGGCCAAGAGACCCAGTACTTC.

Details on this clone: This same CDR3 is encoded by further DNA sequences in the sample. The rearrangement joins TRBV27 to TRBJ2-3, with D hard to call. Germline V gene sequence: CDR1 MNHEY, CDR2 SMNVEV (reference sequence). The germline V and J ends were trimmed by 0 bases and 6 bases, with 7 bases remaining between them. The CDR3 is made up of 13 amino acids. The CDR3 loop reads CASSLSLGDTQYF. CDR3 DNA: TGTGCCAGCAGTTTATCTCTGGGGGATACGCAGTATTTT.

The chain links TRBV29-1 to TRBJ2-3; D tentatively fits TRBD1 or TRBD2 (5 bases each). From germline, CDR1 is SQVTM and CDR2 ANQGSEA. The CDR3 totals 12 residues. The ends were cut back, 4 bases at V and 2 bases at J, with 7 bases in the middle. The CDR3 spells CSVGDDTDTQYF. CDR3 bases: TGCAGCGTTGGGGACGACACAGATACGCAGTATTTT.

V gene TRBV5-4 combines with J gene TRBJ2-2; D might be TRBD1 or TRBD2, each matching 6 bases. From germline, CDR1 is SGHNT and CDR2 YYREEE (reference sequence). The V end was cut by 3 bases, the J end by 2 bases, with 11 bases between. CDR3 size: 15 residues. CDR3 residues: CASSWGRDNTGELFF. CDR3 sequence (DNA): TGTGCCAGCAGCTGGGGGCGGGACAACACCGGGGAGCTGTTTTTT.

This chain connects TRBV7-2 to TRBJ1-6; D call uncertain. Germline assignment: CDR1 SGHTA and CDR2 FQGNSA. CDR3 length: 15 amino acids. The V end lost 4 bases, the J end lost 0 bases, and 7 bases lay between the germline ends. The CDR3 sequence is CASSSASSYNSPLHF. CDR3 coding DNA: TGTGCCAGCAGCTCTGCAAGCTCCTATAATTCACCCCTCCACTTT.

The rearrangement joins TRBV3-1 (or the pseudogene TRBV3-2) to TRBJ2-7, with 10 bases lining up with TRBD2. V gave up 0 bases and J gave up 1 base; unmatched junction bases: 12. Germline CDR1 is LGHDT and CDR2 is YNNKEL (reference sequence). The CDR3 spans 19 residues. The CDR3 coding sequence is TGTGCCAGCAGCCAAGACGACCCCGTAGCGGGAGGCCCGTCCTACGAGCAGTACTTC. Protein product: CASSQDDPVAGGPSYEQYF.